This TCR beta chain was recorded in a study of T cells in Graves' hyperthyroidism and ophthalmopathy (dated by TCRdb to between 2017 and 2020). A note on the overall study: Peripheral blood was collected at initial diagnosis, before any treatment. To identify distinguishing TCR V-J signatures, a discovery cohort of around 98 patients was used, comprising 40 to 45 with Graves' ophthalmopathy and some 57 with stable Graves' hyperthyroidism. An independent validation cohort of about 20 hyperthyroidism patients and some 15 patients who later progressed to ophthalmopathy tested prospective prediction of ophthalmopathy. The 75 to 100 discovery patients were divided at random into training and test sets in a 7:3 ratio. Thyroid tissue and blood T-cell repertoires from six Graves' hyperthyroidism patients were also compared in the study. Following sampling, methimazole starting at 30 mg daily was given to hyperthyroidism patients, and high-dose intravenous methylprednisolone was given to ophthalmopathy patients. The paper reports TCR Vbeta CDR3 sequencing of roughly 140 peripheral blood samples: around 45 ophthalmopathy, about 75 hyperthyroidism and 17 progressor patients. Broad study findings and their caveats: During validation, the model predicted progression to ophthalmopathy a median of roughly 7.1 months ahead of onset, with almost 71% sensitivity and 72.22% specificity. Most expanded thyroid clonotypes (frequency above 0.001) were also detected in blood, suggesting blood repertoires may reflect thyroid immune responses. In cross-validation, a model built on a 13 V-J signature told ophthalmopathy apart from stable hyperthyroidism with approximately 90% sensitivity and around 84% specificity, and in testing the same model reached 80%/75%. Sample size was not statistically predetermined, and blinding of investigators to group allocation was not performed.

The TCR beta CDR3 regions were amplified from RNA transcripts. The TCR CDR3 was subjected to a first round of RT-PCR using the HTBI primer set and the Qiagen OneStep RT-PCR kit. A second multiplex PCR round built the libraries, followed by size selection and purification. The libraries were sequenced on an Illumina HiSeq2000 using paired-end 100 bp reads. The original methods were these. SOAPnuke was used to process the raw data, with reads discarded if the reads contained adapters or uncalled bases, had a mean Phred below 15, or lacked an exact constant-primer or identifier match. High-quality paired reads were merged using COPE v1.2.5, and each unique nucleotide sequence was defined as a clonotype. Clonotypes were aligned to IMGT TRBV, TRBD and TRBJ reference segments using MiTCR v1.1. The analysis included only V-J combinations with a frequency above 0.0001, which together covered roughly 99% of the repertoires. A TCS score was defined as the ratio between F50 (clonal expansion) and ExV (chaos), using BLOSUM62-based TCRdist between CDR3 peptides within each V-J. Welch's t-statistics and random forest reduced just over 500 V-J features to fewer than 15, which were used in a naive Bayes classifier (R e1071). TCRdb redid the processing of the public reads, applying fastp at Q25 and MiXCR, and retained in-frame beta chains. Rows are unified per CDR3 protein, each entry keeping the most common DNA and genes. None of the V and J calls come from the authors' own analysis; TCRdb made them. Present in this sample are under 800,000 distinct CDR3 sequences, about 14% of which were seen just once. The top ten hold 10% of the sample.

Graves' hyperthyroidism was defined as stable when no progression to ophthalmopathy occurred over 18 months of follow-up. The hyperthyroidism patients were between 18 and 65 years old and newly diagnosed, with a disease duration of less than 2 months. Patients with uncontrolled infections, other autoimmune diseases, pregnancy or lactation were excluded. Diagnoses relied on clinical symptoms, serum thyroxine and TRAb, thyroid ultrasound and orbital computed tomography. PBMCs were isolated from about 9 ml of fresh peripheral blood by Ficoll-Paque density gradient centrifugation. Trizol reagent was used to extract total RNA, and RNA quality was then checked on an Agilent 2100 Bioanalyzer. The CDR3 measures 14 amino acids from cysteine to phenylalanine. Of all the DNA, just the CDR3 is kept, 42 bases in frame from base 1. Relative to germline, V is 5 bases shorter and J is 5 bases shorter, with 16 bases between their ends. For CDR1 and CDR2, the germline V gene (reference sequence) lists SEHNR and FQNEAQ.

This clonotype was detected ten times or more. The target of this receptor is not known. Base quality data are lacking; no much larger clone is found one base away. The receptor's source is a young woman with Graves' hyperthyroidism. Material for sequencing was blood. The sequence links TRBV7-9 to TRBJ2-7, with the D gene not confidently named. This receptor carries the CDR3 CASSPTIARDEQYF. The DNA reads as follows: TGTGCCAGCAGCCCCACGATCGCACGGGACGAGCAGTACTTC.